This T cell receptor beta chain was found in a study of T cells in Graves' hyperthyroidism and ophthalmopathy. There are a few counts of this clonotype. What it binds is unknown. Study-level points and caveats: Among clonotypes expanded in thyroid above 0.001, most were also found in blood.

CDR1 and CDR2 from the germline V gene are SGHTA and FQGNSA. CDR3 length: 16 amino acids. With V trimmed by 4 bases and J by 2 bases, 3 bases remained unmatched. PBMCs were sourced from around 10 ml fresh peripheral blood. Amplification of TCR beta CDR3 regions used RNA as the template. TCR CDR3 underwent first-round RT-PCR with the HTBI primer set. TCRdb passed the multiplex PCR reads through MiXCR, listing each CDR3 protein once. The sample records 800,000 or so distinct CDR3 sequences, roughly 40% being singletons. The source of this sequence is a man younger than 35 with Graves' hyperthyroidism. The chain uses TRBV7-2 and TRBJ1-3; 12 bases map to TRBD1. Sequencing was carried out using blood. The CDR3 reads CASSSGDRGPGNTIYF. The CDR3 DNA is TGTGCCAGCAGCTCCGGGGACAGGGGGCCTGGAAACACCATATATTTT. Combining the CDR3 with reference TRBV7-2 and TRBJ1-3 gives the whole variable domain GAGVSQSPSNKVTEKGKDVELRCDPISGHTALYWYRQSLGQGLEFLIYFQGNSAPDKSGLPSDRFSAERTGGSVSTLTIQRTQQEDSAVYLCASSSGDRGPGNTIYFGEGSWLTVV.